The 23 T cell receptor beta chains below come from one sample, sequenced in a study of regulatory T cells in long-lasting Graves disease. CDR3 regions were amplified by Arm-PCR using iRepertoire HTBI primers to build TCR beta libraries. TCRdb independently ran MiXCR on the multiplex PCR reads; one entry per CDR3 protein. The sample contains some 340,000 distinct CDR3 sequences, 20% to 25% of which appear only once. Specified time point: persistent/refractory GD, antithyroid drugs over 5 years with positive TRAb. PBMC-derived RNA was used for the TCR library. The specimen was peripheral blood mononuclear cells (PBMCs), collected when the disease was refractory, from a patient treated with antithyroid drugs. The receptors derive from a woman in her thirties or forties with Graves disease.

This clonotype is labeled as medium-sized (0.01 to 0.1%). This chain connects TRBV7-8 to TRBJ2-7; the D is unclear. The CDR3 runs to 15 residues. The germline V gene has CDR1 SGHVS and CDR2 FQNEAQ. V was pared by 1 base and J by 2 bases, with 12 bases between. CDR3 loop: CASSLGSAWTYEQYF. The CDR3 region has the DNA TGTGCCAGCAGCTTAGGGTCGGCATGGACCTACGAGCAGTACTTC.

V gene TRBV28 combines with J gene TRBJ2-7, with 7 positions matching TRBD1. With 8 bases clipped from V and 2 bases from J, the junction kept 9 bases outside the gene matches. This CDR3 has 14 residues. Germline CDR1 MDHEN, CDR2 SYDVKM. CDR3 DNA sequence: TGTGCCAGCTCCGGGGACAGCAAGGCCTACGAGCAGTACTTC. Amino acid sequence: CASSGDSKAYEQYF.

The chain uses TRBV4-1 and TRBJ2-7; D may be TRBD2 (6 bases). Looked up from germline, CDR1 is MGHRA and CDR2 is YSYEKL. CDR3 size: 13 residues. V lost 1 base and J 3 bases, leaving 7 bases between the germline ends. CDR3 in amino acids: CASSQVTSYEQYF. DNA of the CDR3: TGCGCCAGCAGCCAAGTGACTAGCTACGAGCAGTACTTC.

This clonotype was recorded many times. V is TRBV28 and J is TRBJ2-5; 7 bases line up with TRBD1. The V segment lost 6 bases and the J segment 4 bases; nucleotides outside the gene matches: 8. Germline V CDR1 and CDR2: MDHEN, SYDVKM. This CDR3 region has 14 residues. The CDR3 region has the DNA TGTGCCAGCAGCGACAGGGCCCGAGGAGAGACCCAGTACTTC. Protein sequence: CASSDRARGETQYF.

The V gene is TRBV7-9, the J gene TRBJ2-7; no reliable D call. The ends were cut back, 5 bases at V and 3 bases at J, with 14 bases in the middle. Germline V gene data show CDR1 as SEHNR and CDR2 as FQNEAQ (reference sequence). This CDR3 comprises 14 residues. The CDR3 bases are TGTGCCAGCAGCCGGATCGGGCGGAGCTACGAGCAGTACTTC. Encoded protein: CASSRIGRSYEQYF.

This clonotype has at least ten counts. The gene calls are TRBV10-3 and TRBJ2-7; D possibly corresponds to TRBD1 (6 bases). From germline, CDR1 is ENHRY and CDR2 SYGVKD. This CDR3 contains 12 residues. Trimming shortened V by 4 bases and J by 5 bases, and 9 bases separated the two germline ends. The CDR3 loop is CAISGRGNEQYF. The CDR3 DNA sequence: TGTGCCATCAGTGGAAGGGGGAACGAGCAGTACTTC.

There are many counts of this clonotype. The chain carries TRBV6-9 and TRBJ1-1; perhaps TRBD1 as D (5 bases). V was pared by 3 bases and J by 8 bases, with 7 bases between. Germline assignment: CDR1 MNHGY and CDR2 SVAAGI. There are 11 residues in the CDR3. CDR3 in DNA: TGTGCCAGCAGTTACTGGGGGGAAGCTTTCTTT. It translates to CASSYWGEAFF.

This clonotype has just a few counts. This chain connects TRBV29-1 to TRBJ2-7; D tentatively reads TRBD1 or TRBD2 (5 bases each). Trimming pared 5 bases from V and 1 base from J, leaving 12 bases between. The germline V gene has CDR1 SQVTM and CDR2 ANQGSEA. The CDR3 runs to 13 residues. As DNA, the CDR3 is TGCAGCGTTTGGGACCATAGATCCTACGAGCAGTACTTC. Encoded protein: CSVWDHRSYEQYF.

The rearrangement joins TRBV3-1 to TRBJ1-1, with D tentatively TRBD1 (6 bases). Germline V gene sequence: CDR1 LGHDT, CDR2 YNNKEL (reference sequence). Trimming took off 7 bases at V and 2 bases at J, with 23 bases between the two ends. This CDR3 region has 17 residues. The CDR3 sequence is CASMPKGGGRANTEAFF. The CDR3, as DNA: TGTGCCAGCATGCCAAAGGGTGGGGGGCGAGCCAACACTGAAGCTTTCTTT.

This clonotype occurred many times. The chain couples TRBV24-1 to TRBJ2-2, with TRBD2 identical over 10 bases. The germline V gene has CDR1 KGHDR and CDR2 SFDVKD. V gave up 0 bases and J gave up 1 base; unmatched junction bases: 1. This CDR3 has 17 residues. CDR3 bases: TGTGCCACCAGTGATTTGGGGACTAGCGAGAACACCGGGGAGCTGTTTTTT. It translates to CATSDLGTSENTGELFF.

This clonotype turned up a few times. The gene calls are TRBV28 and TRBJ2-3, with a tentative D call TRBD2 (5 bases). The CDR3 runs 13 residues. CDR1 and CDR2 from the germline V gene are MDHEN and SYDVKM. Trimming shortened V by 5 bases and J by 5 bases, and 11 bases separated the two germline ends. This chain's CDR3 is CASSLTTVDTQYF. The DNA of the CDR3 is TGTGCCAGCAGTCTGACTACCGTAGATACGCAGTATTTT.

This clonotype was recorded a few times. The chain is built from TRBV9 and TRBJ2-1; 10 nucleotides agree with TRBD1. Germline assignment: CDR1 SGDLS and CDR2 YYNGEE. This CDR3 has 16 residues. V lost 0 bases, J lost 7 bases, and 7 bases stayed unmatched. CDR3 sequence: CASSVGGTGVSNEQFF. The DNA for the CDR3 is TGTGCCAGCAGCGTAGGAGGGACAGGGGTGTCGAATGAGCAGTTCTTC.

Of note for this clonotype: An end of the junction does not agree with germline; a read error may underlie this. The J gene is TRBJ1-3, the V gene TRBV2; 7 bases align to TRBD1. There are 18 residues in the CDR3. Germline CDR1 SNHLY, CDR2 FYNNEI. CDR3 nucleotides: TGCGCCAGCAGCCACTTACTAGAGACAGGGCCCTCTGGAAACACCATATATTTT. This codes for CASSHLLETGPSGNTIYF.

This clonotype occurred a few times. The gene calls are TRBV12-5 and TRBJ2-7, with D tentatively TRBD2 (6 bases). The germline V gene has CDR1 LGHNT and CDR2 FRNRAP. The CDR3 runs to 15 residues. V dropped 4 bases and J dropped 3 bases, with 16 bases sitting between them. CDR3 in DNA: TGTGCTAGTGGTTCGGCCCGGGAGATCTTCTACGAGCAGTACTTC. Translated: CASGSAREIFYEQYF.

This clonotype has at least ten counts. The CDR3 here is CASSSHQPQHF. DNA for the CDR3: TGTGCCAGCAGTTCGCATCAGCCCCAGCATTTT. The J gene is TRBJ1-5, the V gene TRBV28, with D uncertain. The CDR3 has 11 amino acids. CDR1 is MDHEN, CDR2 SYDVKM, per germline. V shed 4 bases and J shed 5 bases, with 3 bases lying between them.

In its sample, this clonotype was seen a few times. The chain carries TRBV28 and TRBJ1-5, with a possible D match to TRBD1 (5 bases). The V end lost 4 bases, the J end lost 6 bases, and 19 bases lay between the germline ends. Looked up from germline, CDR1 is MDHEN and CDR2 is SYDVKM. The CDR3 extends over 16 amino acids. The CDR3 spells CASSWGPRGRVQPQHF. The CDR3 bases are TGTGCCAGCAGTTGGGGTCCGAGGGGCAGGGTTCAGCCCCAGCATTTT. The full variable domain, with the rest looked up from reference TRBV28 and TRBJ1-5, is DVKVTQSSRYLVKRTGEKVFLECVQDMDHENMFWYRQDPGLGLRLIYFSYDVKMKEKGDIPEGYSVSREKKERFSLILESASTNQTSMYLCASSWGPRGRVQPQHFGDGTRLSIL.

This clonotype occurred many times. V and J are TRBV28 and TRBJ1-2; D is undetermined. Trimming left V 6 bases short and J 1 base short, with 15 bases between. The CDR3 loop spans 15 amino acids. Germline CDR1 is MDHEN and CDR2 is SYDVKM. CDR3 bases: TGTGCCAGCAGGCTTTACCAAAACGATAACTATGGCTACACCTTC. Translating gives CASRLYQNDNYGYTF.

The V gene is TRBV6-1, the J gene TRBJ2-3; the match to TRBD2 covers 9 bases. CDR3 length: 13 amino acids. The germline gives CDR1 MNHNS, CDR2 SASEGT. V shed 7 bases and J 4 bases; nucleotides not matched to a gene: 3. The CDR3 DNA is TGTGCCAGCACACTAGCGGGCGCAGATACGCAGTATTTT. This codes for CASTLAGADTQYF.

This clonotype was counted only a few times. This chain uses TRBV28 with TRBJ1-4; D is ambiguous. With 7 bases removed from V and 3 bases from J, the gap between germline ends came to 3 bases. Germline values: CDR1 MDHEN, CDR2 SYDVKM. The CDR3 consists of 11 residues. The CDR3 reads CASTSNEKLFF. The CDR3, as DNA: TGTGCCAGCACATCTAATGAAAAACTGTTTTTT.

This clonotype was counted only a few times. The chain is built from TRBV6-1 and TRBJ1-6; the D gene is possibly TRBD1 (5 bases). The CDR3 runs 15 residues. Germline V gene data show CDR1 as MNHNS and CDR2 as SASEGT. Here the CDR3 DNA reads TGTGCGACCACACCCGGGGGGAATTGGAATTCACCCCTCCACTTT. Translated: CATTPGGNWNSPLHF.

The CDR3 coding sequence is TGTGCCAGCAGTGAAGCGCTTGGGACTCCTTCCCATGAGCAGTTCTTC. The encoded protein is CASSEALGTPSHEQFF. V usage is TRBV2 and J usage is TRBJ2-1; D might be TRBD2 (6 bases). Germline CDR1 is SNHLY and CDR2 is FYNNEI. Trimming took off 0 bases at V and 8 bases at J, with 17 bases between the two ends. CDR3 size: 16 residues.

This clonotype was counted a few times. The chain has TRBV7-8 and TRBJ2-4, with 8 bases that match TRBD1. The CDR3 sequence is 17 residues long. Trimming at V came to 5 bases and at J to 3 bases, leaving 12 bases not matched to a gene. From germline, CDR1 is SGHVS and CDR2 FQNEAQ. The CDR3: CASSPAVQGAGKNIQYF. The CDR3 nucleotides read TGTGCCAGCAGCCCCGCGGTGCAGGGGGCCGGCAAAAACATTCAGTACTTC. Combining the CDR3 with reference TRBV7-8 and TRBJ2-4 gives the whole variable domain GAGVSQSPRYKVAKRGQDVALRCDPISGHVSLFWYQQALGQGPEFLTYFQNEAQLDKSGLPSDRFFAERPEGSVSTLKIQRTQQEDSAVYLCASSPAVQGAGKNIQYFGAGTRLSVL.

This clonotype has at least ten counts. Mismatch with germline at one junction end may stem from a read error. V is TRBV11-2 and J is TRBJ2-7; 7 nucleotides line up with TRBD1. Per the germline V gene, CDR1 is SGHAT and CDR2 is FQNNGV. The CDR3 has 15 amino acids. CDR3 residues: CASSPLGTASYGQYF. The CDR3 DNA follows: TGTGCCAGCAGCCCCCTTGGGACAGCAAGCTACGGGCAGTACTTC.